Each of the 8 T cell receptor beta chains below was sequenced from the same sample in a study of cytomegalovirus exposure and HLA in healthy donors. PCR involved 60 Vbeta and 13 Jbeta primers. Libraries were prepared by immunoSEQ multiplex PCR; TCRdb keeps only in-frame clonotypes and omits some of them. The data hold 70,000 to 90,000 clones, with roughly 84% observed a single time. The sample consisted of PBMCs. These TCRs come from a man in his 70s in good health and CMV-seropositive.

This clone was counted between two and nine times. The V call is TRBV19, the J call TRBJ1-2; TRBD1 matches 7 bases. The V and J ends lost 5 bases and 2 bases, in that order; junction bases with no gene match: 5. CDR3 length equals 14 residues. Germline lookup yields CDR1 LNHDA and CDR2 SQIVND (reference sequence). The CDR3 sequence: CASSSRQGNYGYTF. DNA of the CDR3: TGTGCCAGTAGTTCGCGACAGGGCAACTATGGCTACACCTTC.

The V call is TRBV5-1, the J call TRBJ2-7; tentative D call: TRBD2 (5 bases). With 0 bases removed from V and 7 bases from J, the gap between germline ends came to 14 bases. Germline V CDR1 and CDR2: SGHRS, YFSETQ. CDR3 length: 14 amino acids. The CDR3 is CASSLDPASGEQYF. CDR3 bases: TGCGCCAGCAGCTTGGATCCAGCCTCGGGGGAGCAGTACTTC. Full variable domain (rest looked up from reference TRBV5-1 and TRBJ2-7): KAGVTQTPRYLIKTRGQQVTLSCSPISGHRSVSWYQQTPGQGLQFLFEYFSETQRNKGNFPGRFSGRQFSNSRSEMNVSTLELGDSALYLCASSLDPASGEQYFGPGTRLTVT.

The chain carries TRBV7-2 and TRBJ1-3; D is uncertain. The V end lost 6 bases, the J end lost 4 bases, and 4 bases lay between the germline ends. The germline V gene has CDR1 SGHTA and CDR2 FQGNSA. The CDR3 runs 11 residues. The CDR3, as DNA: TGTGCCAGCAGGAGAGGAAACACCATATATTTT. It specifies CASRRGNTIYF.

V usage is TRBV5-1 and J usage is TRBJ2-5; no clear D. This CDR3 has 14 residues. Germline CDR1 reads SGHRS; CDR2 reads YFSETQ. Between the trimmed V and J ends, which lost 5 bases and 4 bases, there was a span of 15 bases. The CDR3 here is CASSLASSRETQYF. The CDR3 bases are TGCGCCAGCAGTCTGGCGTCATCTAGAGAGACCCAGTACTTC. Drawing the rest from reference TRBV5-1 and TRBJ2-5, the complete variable domain is KAGVTQTPRYLIKTRGQQVTLSCSPISGHRSVSWYQQTPGQGLQFLFEYFSETQRNKGNFPGRFSGRQFSNSRSEMNVSTLELGDSALYLCASSLASSRETQYFGPGTRLLVL.

The chain uses TRBV10-1 and TRBJ1-1; tentative D call: TRBD1 (5 bases). The CDR3 loop spans 13 amino acids. Between the trimmed V and J ends, which lost 0 bases and 7 bases, there was a span of 9 bases. In germline, CDR1 is WNHNN, CDR2 SYGVQD (reference sequence). DNA for the CDR3: TGCGCCAGCAGTGAGTCGCGGGGGATTGAAGCTTTCTTT. Translating it yields CASSESRGIEAFF.

This clone appeared once. The V and J genes are TRBV25-1 and TRBJ2-7, with TRBD1 matching over 7 bases. The CDR3 is 12 residues long. Germline assignment: CDR1 MGHDK and CDR2 SYGVNS. Trimming removed 4 bases from V and 3 bases from J; junction bases left unmatched: 0. The CDR3 here is CASSGTGYEQYF. DNA for the CDR3: TGTGCCAGCAGTGGGACAGGCTACGAGCAGTACTTC.

The V call is TRBV5-1, the J call TRBJ2-5; 14 nucleotides line up with TRBD2. J lost 1 base, V lost 4 bases, and 6 bases had no gene match. Germline V gives CDR1 SGHRS, CDR2 YFSETQ. This CDR3 has 17 amino acids. CDR3 protein: CASSVEGLAGVQETQYF. The CDR3 bases are TGCGCCAGCAGCGTAGAGGGACTAGCGGGGGTCCAAGAGACCCAGTACTTC.

This clone was found a few times. The chain employs TRBV5-1 and TRBJ2-7; TRBD1 agrees at 7 bases. This CDR3 is built from 17 residues. CDR1 is SGHRS and CDR2 is YFSETQ in the germline V gene. The V and J ends lost 1 base and 0 bases, in that order; junction bases with no gene match: 10. This CDR3 is CASSLYSPGQSSYEQYF. CDR3 bases: TGCGCCAGCAGCTTGTACTCCCCGGGACAGAGCTCCTACGAGCAGTACTTC. The full variable domain, in which reference TRBV5-1 and TRBJ2-7 provide the parts outside the CDR3, is KAGVTQTPRYLIKTRGQQVTLSCSPISGHRSVSWYQQTPGQGLQFLFEYFSETQRNKGNFPGRFSGRQFSNSRSEMNVSTLELGDSALYLCASSLYSPGQSSYEQYFGPGTRLTVT.